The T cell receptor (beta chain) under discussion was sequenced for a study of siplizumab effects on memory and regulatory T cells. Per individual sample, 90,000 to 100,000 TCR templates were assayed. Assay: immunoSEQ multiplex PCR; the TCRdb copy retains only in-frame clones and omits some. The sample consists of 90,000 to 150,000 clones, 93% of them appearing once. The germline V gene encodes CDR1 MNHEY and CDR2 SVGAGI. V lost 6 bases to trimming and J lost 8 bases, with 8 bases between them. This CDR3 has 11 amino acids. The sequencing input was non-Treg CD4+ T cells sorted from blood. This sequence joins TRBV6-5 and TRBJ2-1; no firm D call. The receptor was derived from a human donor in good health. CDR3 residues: CASRGLDEQFF. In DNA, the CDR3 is TGTGCCAGCAGAGGGTTGGATGAGCAGTTCTTC.